The 20 T cell receptor beta chains listed next were all sequenced from one sample in a study of CD8+CD57+ T cells in acquired aplastic anemia. CDR3 and TCR beta VDJ profiling relied on genomic DNA as the template. TCRdb used MiXCR to reprocess the reads, holding one entry per CDR3 protein. The sample includes roughly 170,000 distinct CDR3 sequences, about 50% of them seen just once. Sequencing was done on patients that had shown CD8+CD57+ cell expansion by flow cytometry. Sequences were obtained from sorted CD4+, CD8+, or CD8+CD57+ T cells (not recorded which) from PBMCs. The receptors originated from a human donor with aplastic anemia.

This chain links TRBV5-4 with TRBJ2-5, with TRBD1 matching 10 bases. The CDR3 is 14 residues long. The junction had 6 bases not matched to a gene; V was cut back by 5 bases and J by 5 bases. The germline CDR1 and CDR2 sequences are SGHNT and YYREEE (reference sequence). The CDR3 protein is CASRPDRGVETQYF. In nucleotides, the CDR3 is TGTGCCAGCAGACCGGACAGGGGGGTGGAGACCCAGTACTTC.

In its sample, this clonotype was seen many times. The genes are TRBV7-9 and TRBJ1-1, with TRBD1 matching over 7 bases. The CDR3 contains 15 residues. Germline CDR1 SEHNR, CDR2 FQNEAQ (reference sequence). V shed 3 bases, J shed 8 bases, and the junction held 12 bases outside the gene matches. In nucleotides, the CDR3 is TGTGCCAGCAGCTTTAAGAACAGGGGAACCTCGGAAGCTTTCTTT. Encoded protein: CASSFKNRGTSEAFF.

Comment on this clonotype: A read error may account for a junction end that differs from germline. The V and J genes are TRBV7-2 and TRBJ1-6; D gene uncertain. Germline V gene data show CDR1 as SGHTA and CDR2 as FQGNSA. The CDR3 runs to 14 residues. The CDR3 loop reads CASSLEVWTSPLHF. The CDR3 nucleotides read TGTGCCAGCAGTTTAGAGGTGTGGACTTCACCCCTCCACTTT. Full variable domain (outside the CDR3, taken from reference TRBV7-2 and TRBJ1-6): GAGVSQSPSNKVTEKGKDVELRCDPISGHTALYWYRQSLGQGLEFLIYFQGNSAPDKSGLPSDRFSAERTGGSVSTLTIQRTQQEDSAVYLCASSLEVWTSPLHFGNGTRLTVT.

This chain joins TRBV29-1 and TRBJ2-2; D possibly corresponds to TRBD2 (6 bases). The V end lost 7 bases, the J end lost 6 bases, and 18 bases lay between the germline ends. The CDR3 covers 14 residues. Germline loops: CDR1 SQVTM, CDR2 ANQGSEA. The CDR3 spells CSAVETRKPGELFF. The CDR3 nucleotides read TGCAGCGCGGTCGAGACTAGGAAGCCCGGGGAGCTGTTTTTT.

The chain combines TRBV10-3 with TRBJ2-5; 11 positions agree with TRBD2. The CDR3 runs 14 residues. V was clipped by 6 bases and J by 4 bases; unmatched bases: 4. Germline V gene sequence: CDR1 ENHRY, CDR2 SYGVKD. The CDR3 DNA follows: TGTGCCATCAGCCTAACTAGCGGGGGAGAGACCCAGTACTTC. Its translation: CAISLTSGGETQYF.

The chain couples TRBV6-5 to TRBJ1-6, with D possibly matching TRBD1 (6 bases). Germline CDR1 is MNHEY and CDR2 is SVGAGI. Trimming left V 0 bases short and J 1 base short, with 10 bases between. The CDR3 covers 17 residues. CDR3 sequence (DNA): TGTGCCAGCAGTTACTCGAGGGGGGGGTCCTATAATTCACCCCTCCACTTT. Translated, it gives CASSYSRGGSYNSPLHF.

This clonotype has a count of ten or more. The chain combines TRBV6-5 with TRBJ2-7; D is uncertain. Germline loops: CDR1 MNHEY, CDR2 SVGAGI. The V end lost 2 bases, the J end lost 3 bases, and 8 bases lay between the germline ends. This CDR3 has 13 residues. CDR3 sequence reads: CASSYGSFYEQYF. CDR3 DNA sequence: TGTGCCAGCAGTTACGGGTCCTTCTACGAGCAGTACTTC.

This chain connects TRBV7-8 to TRBJ2-7; 7 bases line up with TRBD2. CDR1 SGHVS and CDR2 FQNEAQ come from the germline V gene. After removal of 0 bases from V and 3 bases from J, the junction contained 5 bases not matched to a gene. The CDR3 extends over 15 amino acids. In nucleotides, the CDR3 is TGTGCCAGCAGCTTAGCGTGGACTAGAGACTACGAGCAGTACTTC. Translation gives CASSLAWTRDYEQYF. Together with reference TRBV7-8 and TRBJ2-7, the CDR3 gives the full variable domain: GAGVSQSPRYKVAKRGQDVALRCDPISGHVSLFWYQQALGQGPEFLTYFQNEAQLDKSGLPSDRFFAERPEGSVSTLKIQRTQQEDSAVYLCASSLAWTRDYEQYFGPGTRLTVT.

About this clonotype: One end of the junction does not line up with germline, which may come from a read error. This chain links TRBV6-1 with TRBJ1-5; D is undetermined. The CDR3 spans 16 residues. Germline V CDR1 and CDR2: MNHNS, SASEGT. In DNA, the CDR3 is TGTGCCAGCAGCCCCCGGGAATCATATAGCAATCAGCCCCAGCGTTTT. It yields the protein CASSPRESYSNQPQRF.

On this clonotype itself: A junction end diverges from the germline sequence, so it may reflect a read error. The chain is built from TRBV10-3 and TRBJ2-3; D not certain. Germline CDR1 and CDR2: ENHRY and SYGVKD. The length of the CDR3 is 11 residues. The CDR3 sequence is CASSDLGTQYF. CDR3 sequence (DNA): TGTGCCAGCAGTGATTTGGGAACGCAGTATTTT.

This clonotype was counted at least ten times. The rearrangement links TRBV5-1 to TRBJ1-5; D is perhaps TRBD1 (5 bases). V lost 0 bases and J 4 bases, leaving 11 bases between the germline ends. From germline, CDR1 is SGHRS and CDR2 YFSETQ. The CDR3 runs 15 residues. The CDR3 nucleotides read TGCGCCAGCAGCTTGGATGGACACATGAATCAGCCCCAGCATTTT. Its translation: CASSLDGHMNQPQHF.

V is TRBV29-1 and J is TRBJ2-1, with D unclear. The germline CDR1 and CDR2 sequences are SQVTM and ANQGSEA. V lost 6 bases and J 7 bases, leaving 13 bases between the germline ends. The length of the CDR3 is 12 residues. In DNA form, the CDR3 reads TGCAGCGTGACCCTCTTGGAGAATGAGCAGTTCTTC. It yields the protein CSVTLLENEQFF.

In its sample, this clonotype was seen a few times. The chain links TRBV3-1 to TRBJ1-5; 7 nucleotides match TRBD1. Germline assignment: CDR1 LGHDT and CDR2 YNNKEL (reference sequence). The CDR3 has 17 residues. The V and J ends lost 0 bases and 5 bases, in that order; junction bases with no gene match: 10. The CDR3 here is CASSQDRGTNGDQPQHF. The CDR3 bases are TGTGCCAGCAGCCAAGACAGGGGGACCAACGGGGATCAGCCCCAGCATTTT.

The CDR3 nucleotides are TGTGCCAGCAGCACAACACAGGGGGCGAAGGGCTACGAGCAGTACTTC. Translating gives CASSTTQGAKGYEQYF. This chain connects TRBV11-1 to TRBJ2-7, with TRBD1 matching over 9 bases. CDR1 SGHAT and CDR2 FQDESV come from the germline V gene (reference sequence). V lost 5 bases and J lost 3; bases outside the gene matches: 11. The CDR3 contains 16 residues. Together with reference TRBV11-1 and TRBJ2-7, the CDR3 gives the full variable domain: EAEVAQSPRYKITEKSQAVAFWCDPISGHATLYWYRQILGQGPELLVQFQDESVVDDSQLPKDRFSAERLKGVDSTLKIQPAELGDSAMYLCASSTTQGAKGYEQYFGPGTRLTVT.

This clonotype was found a few times. The CDR3 DNA sequence: TGTGCCACCAGCAAAGAAGGGGTAGGGGGCAGTAATTCACCCCTCCACTTT. It encodes CATSKEGVGGSNSPLHF. The chain carries TRBV15 and TRBJ1-6, with 7 bases aligning to TRBD1. CDR1 and CDR2 (germline): LNHNV, YYDKDF (reference sequence). V trimming: 4 bases; J trimming: 6 bases; junction bases outside the gene matches: 12. The CDR3 totals 17 residues.

The rearrangement joins TRBV4-1 to TRBJ1-3; a weak D match, TRBD1 (5 bases). The CDR3 length is 16 residues. With 4 bases removed from V and 0 bases from J, the gap between germline ends came to 13 bases. Per germline, CDR1 MGHRA and CDR2 YSYEKL. The CDR3 DNA follows: TGCGCCAGCAGCCCTTTTGGGGCGGGCTCTGGAAACACCATATATTTT. This codes for CASSPFGAGSGNTIYF.

The chain joins TRBV12-3 or TRBV12-4 to TRBJ2-1; D gene uncertain. With 7 bases removed from V and 2 bases from J, the gap between germline ends came to 12 bases. This CDR3 has 14 amino acids. The CDR3 bases are TGTGCCAGCACCTCTGTCCTTCCCTACAATGAGCAGTTCTTC. Translating it yields CASTSVLPYNEQFF.

This clonotype appeared many times. In DNA, the CDR3 is TGTGCCATCAGCACCCGGGACAGTGGGTACGAGCAGTACTTC. It specifies CAISTRDSGYEQYF. This rearrangement joins TRBV10-3 to TRBJ2-7, with 7 bases identical to TRBD1. This CDR3 spans 14 amino acids. The junction had 9 bases not matched to a gene; V was cut back by 6 bases and J by 4 bases. Looked up from germline, CDR1 is ENHRY and CDR2 is SYGVKD.

A note on this clonotype: Because the CDR3 is missing its conserved closing phenylalanine or tryptophan, this is likely a read error. The genes are TRBV5-1 and TRBJ2-2; either TRBD1 or TRBD2 may supply D (7 bases each). The CDR3 is 15 residues long. Germline CDR1 SGHRS, CDR2 YFSETQ. V was trimmed by 6 bases and J by 5 bases, leaving 17 bases between them. The CDR3 DNA is TGCGCCAGCACCCAGGGGGGGCGCGTGACCGGGGAGCTGTTTCTT. It specifies CASTQGGRVTGELFL.

A few counts support this clonotype. This chain connects TRBV20-1 to TRBJ2-5; D not certain. The CDR3 loop spans 15 amino acids. The germline V and J ends were trimmed by 0 bases and 2 bases, with 13 bases remaining between them. The germline gives CDR1 DFQATT, CDR2 SNEGSKA (reference sequence). CDR3 loop: CSARDIGRNQETQYF. The DNA of the CDR3 is TGCAGTGCTAGAGATATCGGCAGAAATCAAGAGACCCAGTACTTC.